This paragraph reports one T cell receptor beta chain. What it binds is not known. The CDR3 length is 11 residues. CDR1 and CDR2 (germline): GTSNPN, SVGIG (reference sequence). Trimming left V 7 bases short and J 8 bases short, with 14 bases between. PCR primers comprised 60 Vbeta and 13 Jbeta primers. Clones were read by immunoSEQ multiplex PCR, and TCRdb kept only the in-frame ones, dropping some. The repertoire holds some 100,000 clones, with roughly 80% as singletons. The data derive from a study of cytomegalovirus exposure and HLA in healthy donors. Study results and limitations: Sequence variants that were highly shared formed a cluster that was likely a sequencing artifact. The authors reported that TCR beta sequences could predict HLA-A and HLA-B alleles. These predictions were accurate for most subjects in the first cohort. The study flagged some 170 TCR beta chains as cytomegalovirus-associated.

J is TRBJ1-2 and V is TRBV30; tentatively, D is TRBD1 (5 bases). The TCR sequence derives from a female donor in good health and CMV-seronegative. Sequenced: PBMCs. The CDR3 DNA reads TGTGCCTCCCCTAAGGAGGGGGGCTACACCTTC. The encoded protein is CASPKEGGYTF.